This is a list of T cell receptor beta chains from one sample in a study of control samples from healthy donors and cancer patients. The protocol was immunoSEQ multiplex PCR, while the TCRdb copy is restricted to in-frame clones and leaves out a portion. The table records about 120,000 clones, about 90% of them present only once. The sequenced sample consisted of blood. The receptors come from a woman aged 45 to 65 in good health. Both conserved end residues are part of each CDR3. Each record gives: V gene, clone size, D gene, J gene, CDR3 length, CDR3 protein, CDR3 DNA. D genes are given only for firm matches. Clone size appears in some rows only: once, few, many, or a class for an expanded clone.

TRBV5-1,NA,NA,TRBJ1-2,12,CASSSYREGYTF,TGCGCCAGCAGCTCCTACAGGGAGGGCTACACCTTC
TRBV15,NA,NA,TRBJ1-1,16,CATSRGLTGRRAEAFF,TGTGCCACCAGCAGAGGCCTCACAGGGAGAAGAGCTGAAGCTTTCTTT
TRBV3-1/TRBV3-2,NA,NA,TRBJ2-1,15,CASSGRSLASNEQFF,TGTGCCAGCAGCGGCCGGTCGTTAGCAAGCAATGAGCAGTTCTTC
TRBV25-1,NA,NA,TRBJ1-5,15,CASSEAGTVNQPQHF,TGTGCCAGCAGTGAAGCCGGGACGGTCAATCAGCCCCAGCATTTT
TRBV6-5,NA,NA,TRBJ2-2,15,CASTQLDTYTGELFF,TGTGCCAGCACCCAGCTGGACACCTACACCGGGGAGCTGTTTTTT
TRBV7-2,NA,TRBD1,TRBJ2-2,16,CASSFRTGGASGELFF,TGTGCCAGCAGCTTTCGGACAGGGGGCGCGTCCGGGGAGCTGTTTTTT
TRBV28,NA,NA,TRBJ1-5,15,CASSLTQGGNQPQHF,TGTGCCAGCAGTTTGACACAGGGAGGCAATCAGCCCCAGCATTTT
TRBV18,NA,NA,TRBJ1-5,16,CASSPSTQYSNQPQHF,TGTGCCAGCTCACCCTCGACGCAATATAGCAATCAGCCCCAGCATTTT
TRBV3-1/TRBV3-2,NA,NA,TRBJ1-2,13,CASSLGPNYGYTF,TGTGCCAGCAGCCTGGGCCCTAACTATGGCTACACCTTC
TRBV12-3/TRBV12-4,once,NA,TRBJ1-1,13,CASSLARTAEAFF,TGTGCCAGCAGTTTAGCGCGGACAGCTGAAGCTTTCTTT
TRBV3-1/TRBV3-2,NA,NA,TRBJ1-1,13,CASSQVGGAEAFF,TGTGCCAGCAGCCAAGTTGGGGGGGCTGAAGCTTTCTTT
TRBV28,NA,TRBD1,TRBJ2-1,15,CASRIDRVAYNEQFF,TGTGCCAGCAGAATAGACAGGGTGGCCTACAATGAGCAGTTCTTC
TRBV9,few,TRBD1,TRBJ1-5,16,CASSLLKTGAGQPQHF,TGTGCCAGCAGCCTACTTAAGACAGGGGCGGGTCAGCCCCAGCATTTT
TRBV6-1,NA,NA,TRBJ2-7,15,CASSEWGLKPYEQYF,TGTGCCAGCAGTGAATGGGGACTCAAACCATACGAGCAGTACTTC
TRBV27,once,NA,TRBJ1-1,12,CASSSKVTEAFF,TGTGCCAGCAGTTCGAAAGTTACTGAAGCTTTCTTT
TRBV6-2/TRBV6-3,NA,TRBD1,TRBJ1-5,16,CASSQQTGRANQPQHF,TGTGCCAGCAGTCAGCAGACAGGGAGAGCCAATCAGCCCCAGCATTTT
TRBV6-1,NA,NA,TRBJ1-2,17,CASSEVIGRVANYGYTF,TGTGCCAGCAGTGAAGTTATCGGGAGGGTAGCTAACTATGGCTACACCTTC
TRBV6-6,NA,NA,TRBJ1-2,14,CASSYVQRDYGYTF,TGTGCCAGCAGTTACGTACAGAGGGACTATGGCTACACCTTC
TRBV3-1/TRBV3-2,NA,NA,TRBJ1-1,17,CASSQRKMFQVNTEAFF,TGTGCCAGCAGCCAGAGAAAGATGTTCCAGGTGAACACTGAAGCTTTCTTT
TRBV4-2,NA,TRBD2,TRBJ2-2,16,CASSQEGAGGSGELFF,TGTGCCAGCAGCCAAGAAGGAGCGGGAGGGTCCGGGGAGCTGTTTTTT
TRBV19,once,NA,TRBJ1-1,13,CASSIGHNTEAFF,TGTGCCAGTAGTATCGGGCATAACACTGAAGCTTTCTTT
TRBV12-3/TRBV12-4,NA,NA,TRBJ1-1,13,CASSLLGATEAFF,TGTGCCAGCAGTTTATTGGGGGCTACTGAAGCTTTCTTT
TRBV7-8,NA,NA,TRBJ1-2,14,CASSLAGRNYGYTF,TGTGCCAGCAGCTTAGCTGGGAGAAACTATGGCTACACCTTC
TRBV4-1,NA,NA,TRBJ2-3,17,CASSQESGSGSTDTQYF,TGCGCCAGCAGCCAAGAGTCTGGTAGCGGAAGCACAGATACGCAGTATTTT
TRBV29-1,NA,TRBD1,TRBJ1-5,12,CSAGTDNQPQHF,TGCAGCGCCGGGACAGACAATCAGCCCCAGCATTTT
TRBV29-1,once,NA,TRBJ1-3,12,CSAPGAGNTIYF,TGCAGCGCCCCAGGGGCCGGAAACACCATATATTTT
TRBV6-1,NA,NA,TRBJ1-1,15,CASSEGRPKNTEAFF,TGTGCCAGCAGTGAGGGACGGCCAAAGAACACTGAAGCTTTCTTT
TRBV4-1,few,TRBD2,TRBJ2-2,19,CASSQSLTSGRANTGELFF,TGCGCCAGCAGCCAAAGTCTGACTAGCGGGAGGGCCAACACCGGGGAGCTGTTTTTT
TRBV6-1,few,TRBD1,TRBJ1-1,13,CASSEDEGAETFF,TGTGCCAGCAGTGAAGATGAGGGGGCGGAGACTTTCTTT
TRBV15,NA,TRBD2,TRBJ2-7,14,CATSRAGTNNEQYF,TGTGCCACCAGCAGAGCGGGGACTAACAACGAGCAGTACTTC
TRBV5-1,NA,NA,TRBJ1-2,15,CASSPSGGSGYGYTF,TGCGCCAGCAGCCCGTCGGGGGGTTCAGGCTATGGCTACACCTTC
TRBV12-3/TRBV12-4,NA,NA,TRBJ1-1,12,CASSPPVPLAFF,TGTGCCAGCAGCCCGCCCGTCCCGTTAGCTTTCTTT
TRBV6-1,NA,NA,TRBJ1-6,20,CASSEDDRTPSRLLNSPLHF,TGTGCCAGCAGTGAAGACGACAGGACTCCATCGAGGCTACTTAATTCACCCCTCCACTTT
TRBV6-2/TRBV6-3,NA,TRBD2,TRBJ2-7,13,CASSYVRGGEQYF,TGTGCCAGCAGTTACGTCCGGGGGGGGGAGCAGTACTTC
TRBV7-9,NA,NA,TRBJ1-2,13,CASSEQGGYGYTF,TGTGCCAGCAGCGAACAGGGAGGGTATGGCTACACCTTC
TRBV5-1,NA,NA,TRBJ1-4,14,CASSLERANEKLFF,TGCGCCAGCAGCTTGGAACGGGCTAATGAAAAACTGTTTTTT
TRBV10-2,NA,TRBD2,TRBJ2-7,14,CASRDLAGAYEQYF,TGCGCCAGCAGGGACCTAGCGGGAGCCTACGAGCAGTACTTC
TRBV6-6,NA,TRBD2,TRBJ2-5,16,CASSYAPGLAPETQYF,TGTGCCAGCAGTTACGCCCCGGGACTAGCGCCTGAGACCCAGTACTTC
TRBV21-1,NA,NA,TRBJ1-5,17,CASSNFPQGAGNQPQHF,TGTGCCAGCAGCAACTTCCCACAGGGGGCCGGCAATCAGCCCCAGCATTTT
TRBV4-2,NA,TRBD2,TRBJ2-1,16,CASSNPGLAGVDEQFF,TGTGCCAGCAGCAATCCGGGACTAGCGGGAGTAGATGAGCAGTTCTTC
TRBV12-2,NA,NA,TRBJ1-2,15,CASRLAPGLGYGYTF,TGTGCAAGTCGCTTAGCCCCCGGGCTAGGCTATGGCTACACCTTC
TRBV5-5,NA,NA,TRBJ1-6,12,CASSSRDSPLHF,TGTGCCAGCAGTTCCAGGGATTCACCCCTCCACTTT
TRBV19,NA,TRBD1,TRBJ1-1,14,CASRPGQAYTEAFF,TGTGCCAGTAGACCCGGACAGGCTTACACTGAAGCTTTCTTT